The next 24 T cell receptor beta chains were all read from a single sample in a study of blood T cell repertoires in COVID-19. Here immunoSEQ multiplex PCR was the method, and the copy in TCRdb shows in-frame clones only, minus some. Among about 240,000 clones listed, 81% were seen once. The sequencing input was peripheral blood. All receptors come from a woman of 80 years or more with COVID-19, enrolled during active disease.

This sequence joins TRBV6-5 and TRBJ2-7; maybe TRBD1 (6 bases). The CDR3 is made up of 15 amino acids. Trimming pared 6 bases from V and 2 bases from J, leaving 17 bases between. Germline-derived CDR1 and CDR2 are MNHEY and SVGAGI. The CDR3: CASRTLRGAPYEQYF. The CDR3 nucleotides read TGTGCCAGCAGGACCCTCAGGGGCGCCCCCTACGAGCAGTACTTC.

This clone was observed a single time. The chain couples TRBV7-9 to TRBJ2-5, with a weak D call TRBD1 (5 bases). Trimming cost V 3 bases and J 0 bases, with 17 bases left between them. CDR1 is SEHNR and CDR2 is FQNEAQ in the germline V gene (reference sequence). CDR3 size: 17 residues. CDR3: CASSLGPGSRYQETQYF. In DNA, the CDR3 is TGTGCCAGCAGCTTGGGGCCGGGCTCCAGGTACCAAGAGACCCAGTACTTC.

The DNA of the CDR3 is TGTGCCAGCTCGATACGTCCGGGACAGGGGACGAATGAGCAGTTCTTC. Translated: CASSIRPGQGTNEQFF. The rearrangement uses TRBV27 and TRBJ2-1, with TRBD1 matching 10 bases. The CDR3 has 16 amino acids. From germline, CDR1 is MNHEY and CDR2 SMNVEV (reference sequence). V trimming: 8 bases; J trimming: 7 bases; junction bases outside the gene matches: 14.

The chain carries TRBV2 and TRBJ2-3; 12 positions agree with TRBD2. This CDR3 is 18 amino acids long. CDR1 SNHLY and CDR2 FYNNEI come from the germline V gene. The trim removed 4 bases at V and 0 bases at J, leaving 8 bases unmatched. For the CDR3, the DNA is TGTGCCAGCAGTGTACTAGCGGGGGGCGTCACTAGCACAGATACGCAGTATTTT. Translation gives CASSVLAGGVTSTDTQYF.

In nucleotides, the CDR3 is TGTGCCAGCAGCGTTGTGGGCAGCAGCTCCTACAATGAGCAGTTCTTC. Protein: CASSVVGSSSYNEQFF. This chain uses TRBV9 with TRBJ2-1; unclear D gene. V lost 2 bases, J lost 0 bases, and 12 bases lay in between. The CDR3 runs to 16 residues. CDR1 and CDR2 (germline): SGDLS, YYNGEE. Looking up the rest from reference TRBV9 and TRBJ2-1 gives the full variable domain: DSGVTQTPKHLITATGQRVTLRCSPRSGDLSVYWYQQSLDQGLQFLIQYYNGEERAKGNILERFSAQQFPDLHSELNLSSLELGDSALYFCASSVVGSSSYNEQFFGPGTRLTVL.

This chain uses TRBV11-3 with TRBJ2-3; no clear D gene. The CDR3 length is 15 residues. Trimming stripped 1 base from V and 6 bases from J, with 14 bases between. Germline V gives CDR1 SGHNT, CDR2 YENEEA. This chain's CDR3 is CASSLAGRSMDTQYF. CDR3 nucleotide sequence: TGTGCCAGCAGCTTAGCGGGTAGGAGTATGGATACGCAGTATTTT.

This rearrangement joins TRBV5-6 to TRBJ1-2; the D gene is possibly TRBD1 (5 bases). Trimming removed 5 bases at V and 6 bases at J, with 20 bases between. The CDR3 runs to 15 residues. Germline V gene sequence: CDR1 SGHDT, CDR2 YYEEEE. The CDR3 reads CASRTPGLLDHGYTF. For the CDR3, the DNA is TGTGCCAGCAGAACCCCGGGACTTTTGGACCATGGCTACACCTTC.

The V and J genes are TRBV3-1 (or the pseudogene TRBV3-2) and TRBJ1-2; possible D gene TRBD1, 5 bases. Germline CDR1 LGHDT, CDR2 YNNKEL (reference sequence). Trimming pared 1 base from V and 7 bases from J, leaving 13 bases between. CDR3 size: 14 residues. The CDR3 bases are TGTGCCAGCAGCCAAGGTGGCAGGGAACTTGGCTACACCTTC. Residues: CASSQGGRELGYTF.

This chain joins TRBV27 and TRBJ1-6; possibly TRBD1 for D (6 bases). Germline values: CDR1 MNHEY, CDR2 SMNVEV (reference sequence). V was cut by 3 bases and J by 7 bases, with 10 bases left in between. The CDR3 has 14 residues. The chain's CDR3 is CASSFSQGNSPLHF. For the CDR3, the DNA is TGTGCCAGCAGTTTCAGTCAGGGGAATTCACCCCTCCACTTT.

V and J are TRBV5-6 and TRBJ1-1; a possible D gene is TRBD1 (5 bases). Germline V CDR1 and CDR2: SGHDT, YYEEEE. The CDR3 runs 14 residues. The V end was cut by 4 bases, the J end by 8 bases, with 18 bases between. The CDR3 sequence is CASSVRVKGSEAFF. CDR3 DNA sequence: TGTGCCAGCAGCGTCAGGGTGAAGGGCTCGGAAGCTTTCTTT.

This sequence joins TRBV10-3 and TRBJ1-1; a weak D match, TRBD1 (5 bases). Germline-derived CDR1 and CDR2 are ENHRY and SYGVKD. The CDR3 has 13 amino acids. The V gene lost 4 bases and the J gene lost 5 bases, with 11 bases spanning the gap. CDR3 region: CAISAHGGTEAFF. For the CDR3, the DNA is TGTGCCATCAGTGCCCATGGGGGGACTGAAGCTTTCTTT.

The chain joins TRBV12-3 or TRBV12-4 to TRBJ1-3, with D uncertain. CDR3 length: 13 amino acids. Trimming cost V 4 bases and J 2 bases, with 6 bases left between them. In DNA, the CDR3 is TGTGCCAGCAGTTGGAGTACTGGAAACACCATATATTTT. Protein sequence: CASSWSTGNTIYF.

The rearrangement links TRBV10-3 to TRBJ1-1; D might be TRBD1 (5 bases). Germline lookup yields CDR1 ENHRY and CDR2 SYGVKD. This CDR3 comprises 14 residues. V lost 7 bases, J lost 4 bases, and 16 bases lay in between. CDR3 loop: CAIKTQGGGTEAFF. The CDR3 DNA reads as TGTGCCATCAAAACCCAGGGAGGTGGCACTGAAGCTTTCTTT.

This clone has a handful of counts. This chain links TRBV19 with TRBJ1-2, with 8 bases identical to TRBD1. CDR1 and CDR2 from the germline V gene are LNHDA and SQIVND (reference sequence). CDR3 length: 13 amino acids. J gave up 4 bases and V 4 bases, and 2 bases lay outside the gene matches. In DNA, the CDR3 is TGTGCCAGTAGTAAGGACAGGGCCTATGGCTACACCTTC. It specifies CASSKDRAYGYTF.

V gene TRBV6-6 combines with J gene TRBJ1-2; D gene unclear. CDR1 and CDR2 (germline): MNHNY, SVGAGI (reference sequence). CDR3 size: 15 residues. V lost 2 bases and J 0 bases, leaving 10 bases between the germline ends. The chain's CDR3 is CASSYGATTNYGYTF. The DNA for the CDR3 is TGTGCCAGCAGTTACGGAGCTACTACTAACTATGGCTACACCTTC.

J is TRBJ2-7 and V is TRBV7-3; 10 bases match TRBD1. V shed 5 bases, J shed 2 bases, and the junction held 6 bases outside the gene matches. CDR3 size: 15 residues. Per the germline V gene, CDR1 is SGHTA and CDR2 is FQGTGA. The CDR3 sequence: CASSLDDRGPYEQYF. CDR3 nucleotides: TGTGCCAGCAGCCTAGACGACAGGGGGCCCTACGAGCAGTACTTC.

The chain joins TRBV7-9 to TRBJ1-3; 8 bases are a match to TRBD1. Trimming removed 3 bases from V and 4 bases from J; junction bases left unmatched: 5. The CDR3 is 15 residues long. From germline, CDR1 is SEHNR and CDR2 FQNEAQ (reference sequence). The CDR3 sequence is CASSFSGGLGNTIYF. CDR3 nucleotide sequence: TGTGCCAGCAGCTTCTCAGGGGGCTTGGGAAACACCATATATTTT.

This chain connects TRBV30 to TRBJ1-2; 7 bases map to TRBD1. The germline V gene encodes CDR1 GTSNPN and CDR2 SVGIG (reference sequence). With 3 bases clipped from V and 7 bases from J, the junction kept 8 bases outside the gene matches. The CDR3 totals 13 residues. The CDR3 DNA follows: TGTGCCTGGAGGGGCAAGGGGGCAAGTGGCTACACCTTC. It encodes CAWRGKGASGYTF.

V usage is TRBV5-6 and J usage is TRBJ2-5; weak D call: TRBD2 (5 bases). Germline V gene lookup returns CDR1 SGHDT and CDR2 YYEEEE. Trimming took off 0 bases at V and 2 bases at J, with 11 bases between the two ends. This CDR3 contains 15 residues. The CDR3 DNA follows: TGTGCCAGCAGCTTGGGGAGGCGGATTCAAGAGACCCAGTACTTC. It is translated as CASSLGRRIQETQYF.

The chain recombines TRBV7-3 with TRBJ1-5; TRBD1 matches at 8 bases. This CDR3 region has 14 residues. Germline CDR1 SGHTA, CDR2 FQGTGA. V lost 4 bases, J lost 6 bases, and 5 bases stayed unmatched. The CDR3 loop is CASSSDRVSQPQHF. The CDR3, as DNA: TGTGCCAGCAGCTCGGACAGGGTGAGTCAGCCCCAGCATTTT.

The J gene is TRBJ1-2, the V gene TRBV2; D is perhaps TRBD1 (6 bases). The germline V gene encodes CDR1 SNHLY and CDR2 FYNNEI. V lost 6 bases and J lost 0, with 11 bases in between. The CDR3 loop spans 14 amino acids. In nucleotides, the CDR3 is TGTGCCAGCAGGGCGGACAGCACTAACTATGGCTACACCTTC. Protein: CASRADSTNYGYTF.

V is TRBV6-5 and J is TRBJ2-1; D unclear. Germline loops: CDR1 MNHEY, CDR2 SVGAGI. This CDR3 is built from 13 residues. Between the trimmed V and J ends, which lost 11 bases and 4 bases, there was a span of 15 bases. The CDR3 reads CASIFQVYNEQFF. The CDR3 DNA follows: TGTGCCTCAATATTTCAGGTTTACAATGAGCAGTTCTTC.

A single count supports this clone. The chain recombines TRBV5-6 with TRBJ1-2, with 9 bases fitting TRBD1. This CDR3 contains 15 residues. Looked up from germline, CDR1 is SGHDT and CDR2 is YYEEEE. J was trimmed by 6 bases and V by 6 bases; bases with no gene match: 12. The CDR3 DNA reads TGTGCCAGCATCCCTGGGGACAGGGAAATTAATGGCTACACCTTC. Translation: CASIPGDREINGYTF. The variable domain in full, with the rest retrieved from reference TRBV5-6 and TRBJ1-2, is DAGVTQSPTHLIKTRGQQVTLRCSPKSGHDTVSWYQQALGQGPQFIFQYYEEEERQRGNFPDRFSGHQFPNYSSELNVNALLLGDSALYLCASIPGDREINGYTFGSGTRLTVV.

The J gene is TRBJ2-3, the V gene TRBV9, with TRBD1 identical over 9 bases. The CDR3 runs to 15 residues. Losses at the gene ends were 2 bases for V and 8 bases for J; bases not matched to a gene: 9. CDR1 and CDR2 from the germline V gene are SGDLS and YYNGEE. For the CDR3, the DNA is TGTGCCAGCAGCGTGCAGGGACAGGGAGCTGGTACGCAGTATTTT. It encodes CASSVQGQGAGTQYF.